These 27 T cell receptor beta chains were sequenced from one sample in a study of blood T cell repertoires in COVID-19. The method was immunoSEQ multiplex PCR; TCRdb's version includes in-frame clones alone and lacks a portion of them. Of roughly 50,000 clones in the sample, more than 75% were seen once. The specimen was peripheral blood. The receptors were gathered from an older woman with acute or convalescent COVID-19.

This clone was seen only once. CDR3 loop: CASSEGRGLGANVLTF. CDR3 nucleotide sequence: TGTGCCAGCAGTGAAGGTCGAGGGCTTGGGGCCAACGTCCTGACTTTC. This chain joins TRBV6-1 and TRBJ2-6; possible D gene TRBD2, 5 bases. Germline values: CDR1 MNHNS, CDR2 SASEGT. This CDR3 is built from 16 residues. Trimming took off 1 base at V and 3 bases at J, with 10 bases between the two ends.

The rearrangement joins TRBV19 to TRBJ2-7, with TRBD1 matching over 7 bases. The CDR3 is 13 residues long. Germline values: CDR1 LNHDA, CDR2 SQIVND (reference sequence). The J segment lost 3 bases and the V segment lost 1 base, leaving 0 bases of the junction unmatched. The CDR3 sequence is CASSIGDSYEQYF. As DNA, the CDR3 is TGTGCCAGTAGTATAGGGGACAGCTACGAGCAGTACTTC.

This clone is a singleton in its sample. The chain carries TRBV5-4 and TRBJ2-7; TRBD2 matches at 12 bases. J gave up 5 bases and V 4 bases, and 7 bases lay outside the gene matches. Germline V gives CDR1 SGHNT, CDR2 YYREEE (reference sequence). The CDR3 is 15 amino acids. CDR3 protein: CASSPTSGSFNEQYF. CDR3 coding DNA: TGTGCCAGCAGCCCGACTAGCGGGAGTTTCAACGAGCAGTACTTC. Full variable domain (outside the CDR3, taken from reference TRBV5-4 and TRBJ2-7): ETGVTQSPTHLIKTRGQQVTLRCSSQSGHNTVSWYQQALGQGPQFIFQYYREEENGRGNFPPRFSGLQFPNYSSELNVNALELDDSALYLCASSPTSGSFNEQYFGPGTRLTVT.

CDR3 in DNA: TGTGCCAGCAGTCCGGGACTAGCGGAGTCATATTTT. Its protein product is CASSPGLAESYF. The rearrangement joins TRBV6-5 to TRBJ2-3; 11 nucleotides line up with TRBD2. Trimming removed 5 bases from V and 15 bases from J; junction bases left unmatched: 7. Germline CDR1 MNHEY, CDR2 SVGAGI. The CDR3 runs 12 residues.

The chain is built from TRBV19 and TRBJ2-1; 12 bases agree with TRBD2. The CDR3 is 15 amino acids. Germline trimming cut 1 base from V and 9 bases from J; bases unmatched to any gene: 4. CDR1 is LNHDA and CDR2 is SQIVND in the germline V gene (reference sequence). CDR3 sequence (DNA): TGTGCCAGTAGTATAGCTAGCGGGGGGGTCGGTGAGCAGTTCTTC. Protein sequence: CASSIASGGVGEQFF.

The V call is TRBV4-1, the J call TRBJ1-1; D call uncertain. Between the trimmed V and J ends, which lost 6 bases and 0 bases, there was a span of 8 bases. The CDR3 runs to 13 residues. CDR1 is MGHRA, CDR2 YSYEKL, per germline. The DNA for the CDR3 is TGCGCCAGCAGAACAGTTTTGAACACTGAAGCTTTCTTT. Protein sequence: CASRTVLNTEAFF.

The J gene is TRBJ1-2, the V gene TRBV7-9; D is ambiguous. Germline values: CDR1 SEHNR, CDR2 FQNEAQ (reference sequence). This CDR3 comprises 13 residues. V was clipped by 3 bases and J by 1 base, with 6 bases between them. DNA for the CDR3: TGTGCCAGCAGCTTGGCCGTTAACTATGGCTACACCTTC. This encodes CASSLAVNYGYTF.

This clone was detected once. The gene calls are TRBV3-1 (or the pseudogene TRBV3-2) and TRBJ2-7; 10 bases align to TRBD2. Germline values: CDR1 LGHDT, CDR2 YNNKEL (reference sequence). Unmatched junction bases numbered 4, after V lost 7 bases and J lost 4 bases. The CDR3 spans 13 residues. For the CDR3, the DNA is TGTGCCAGCAACCTAGCGGGGGATTACGAGCAGTACTTC. This codes for CASNLAGDYEQYF.

This clone was seen only once. This chain connects TRBV18 to TRBJ2-1; D is unclear. Germline assignment: CDR1 KGHSH and CDR2 LQKENI. The CDR3 runs to 14 residues. The V and J ends lost 3 bases and 0 bases respectively, with 6 bases between them. The CDR3 coding sequence is TGTGCCAGCTCACCCATCAGCTCCTACAATGAGCAGTTCTTC. Residues: CASSPISSYNEQFF.

By share, this clone counts as medium-sized (0.01 to 0.1%). The chain is built from TRBV5-1 and TRBJ1-1; 7 bases map to TRBD1. Germline assignment: CDR1 SGHRS and CDR2 YFSETQ. The CDR3 totals 15 residues. The V segment lost 1 base and the J segment 1 base; nucleotides outside the gene matches: 4. The chain's CDR3 is CASSLLAGGNTEAFF. As DNA, the CDR3 is TGCGCCAGCAGCTTGCTGGCAGGGGGGAACACTGAAGCTTTCTTT.

The CDR3 coding sequence is TGTGCTAGTGGTCTGGACAGGGGCGAAGAGACCCAGTACTTC. Its protein product is CASGLDRGEETQYF. This chain links TRBV12-5 with TRBJ2-5, with 9 bases identical to TRBD1. Germline CDR1 is LGHNT and CDR2 is FRNRAP. V lost 5 bases and J lost 3; bases outside the gene matches: 4. CDR3 length: 14 amino acids.

The rearrangement links TRBV7-3 to TRBJ2-1; TRBD1 matches 12 bases. The CDR3 has 16 amino acids. Germline lookup yields CDR1 SGHTA and CDR2 FQGTGA. After removal of 2 bases from V and 5 bases from J, the junction contained 4 bases not matched to a gene. The CDR3 region is CASSLSGTGGHNEQFF. CDR3 DNA sequence: TGTGCCAGCAGCTTATCGGGGACAGGGGGCCACAATGAGCAGTTCTTC.

The V call is TRBV4-2, the J call TRBJ2-2; D remains unclear. Germline V gives CDR1 LGHNA, CDR2 YNFKEQ. The CDR3 length is 15 residues. Trimming pared 0 bases from V and 1 base from J, leaving 6 bases between. The CDR3 protein is CASSQDAENTGELFF. As DNA, the CDR3 is TGTGCCAGCAGCCAAGATGCAGAGAACACCGGGGAGCTGTTTTTT.

V gene TRBV6-5 combines with J gene TRBJ2-2, with 11 bases that match TRBD1. J gave up 4 bases and V 10 bases, and 5 bases lay outside the gene matches. The CDR3 covers 14 residues. The germline CDR1 and CDR2 sequences are MNHEY and SVGAGI. The DNA for the CDR3 is TGTGCCACCGGGACAGGGGGGACCACCGGGGAGCTGTTTTTT. Its translation is CATGTGGTTGELFF.

This sequence joins TRBV7-3 and TRBJ2-7; 7 nucleotides align to TRBD2. Germline CDR1 SGHTA, CDR2 FQGTGA. The CDR3 runs 13 residues. V was clipped by 5 bases and J by 0 bases; unmatched bases: 1. The CDR3 DNA is TGTGCCAGCAGCCGGGGGGACTCCTACGAGCAGTACTTC. It yields the protein CASSRGDSYEQYF.

J is TRBJ2-7 and V is TRBV15; 7 nucleotides match TRBD1. This CDR3 has 16 residues. Per the germline V gene, CDR1 is LNHNV and CDR2 is YYDKDF (reference sequence). Trimming removed 0 bases from V and 8 bases from J; junction bases left unmatched: 13. The CDR3 loop reads CATSRDPGTDRSQQYF. The CDR3 region has the DNA TGTGCCACCAGCAGAGACCCCGGGACAGATAGGTCCCAGCAGTACTTC.

This clone showed up just a few times. The rearrangement links TRBV12-5 to TRBJ2-7; 15 bases are a match to TRBD2. The germline V gene encodes CDR1 LGHNT and CDR2 FRNRAP. The CDR3 consists of 21 residues. V lost 0 bases to trimming and J lost 3 bases; unmatched junction nucleotides: 15. CDR3 loop: CASGLVPIPGLAGGLIYEQYF. CDR3 sequence (DNA): TGTGCTAGTGGTTTGGTGCCCATCCCGGGACTAGCGGGGGGCTTGATCTACGAGCAGTACTTC.

This chain links TRBV2 with TRBJ2-7; 7 nucleotides match TRBD2. V was clipped by 6 bases and J by 1 base; unmatched bases: 9. This CDR3 contains 15 residues. The germline V gene encodes CDR1 SNHLY and CDR2 FYNNEI. The DNA for the CDR3 is TGTGCCAGCAGGGAACTGACTAGCAGATCCTACGAGCAGTACTTC. Translated: CASRELTSRSYEQYF.

This clone was detected a few times. V usage is TRBV4-1 and J usage is TRBJ1-3; no firm D call. Trimming stripped 2 bases from V and 8 bases from J, with 10 bases between. This CDR3 contains 13 residues. From germline, CDR1 is MGHRA and CDR2 YSYEKL. CDR3 sequence reads: CASSQSLGDTIYF. Here the CDR3 DNA reads TGCGCCAGCAGCCAATCCCTGGGAGACACCATATATTTT.

The chain recombines TRBV5-1 with TRBJ2-7; maybe TRBD1 (5 bases). V lost 0 bases and J lost 3, with 13 bases in between. The CDR3 is made up of 15 amino acids. Germline CDR1 is SGHRS and CDR2 is YFSETQ. The CDR3 region is CASSLGLGQGYEQYF. As DNA, the CDR3 is TGCGCCAGCAGCTTGGGATTGGGGCAGGGCTACGAGCAGTACTTC.

This clone has just a few counts. V gene TRBV2 combines with J gene TRBJ1-6, with D unresolved. V shed 6 bases and J shed 2 bases, with 11 bases lying between them. The germline CDR1 and CDR2 sequences are SNHLY and FYNNEI. CDR3 length equals 15 residues. In DNA, the CDR3 is TGTGCCAGCAGGCCCGACACCACCTATAATTCACCCCTCCACTTT. Protein sequence: CASRPDTTYNSPLHF.

The J gene is TRBJ2-7, the V gene TRBV10-3, with TRBD2 identical over 11 bases. This CDR3 contains 14 residues. In germline, CDR1 is ENHRY, CDR2 SYGVKD. Trimming removed 6 bases from V and 2 bases from J; junction bases left unmatched: 3. The CDR3 nucleotides are TGTGCCATCAGCGGACTAGCGGGTACCTACGAGCAGTACTTC. Amino acid sequence: CAISGLAGTYEQYF.

This chain uses TRBV27 with TRBJ1-1; unclear D gene. Germline CDR1 is MNHEY and CDR2 is SMNVEV (reference sequence). V gave up 3 bases and J gave up 1 base, with 6 bases separating them. The CDR3 is made up of 13 amino acids. CDR3 DNA sequence: TGTGCCAGCAGTTTTTCATGGAACACTGAAGCTTTCTTT. As protein: CASSFSWNTEAFF.

The V and J genes are TRBV2 and TRBJ2-3; TRBD2 matches 12 bases. This CDR3 comprises 16 residues. From germline, CDR1 is SNHLY and CDR2 FYNNEI. The V and J ends lost 6 bases and 5 bases, in that order; junction bases with no gene match: 9. CDR3 residues: CASRKVASGRGDTQYF. The CDR3 DNA sequence: TGTGCCAGCAGAAAAGTCGCTAGCGGGAGGGGAGATACGCAGTATTTT.

The rearrangement uses TRBV4-2 and TRBJ2-1; D call uncertain. CDR1 and CDR2 from the germline V gene are LGHNA and YNFKEQ. V was cut by 0 bases and J by 0 bases, with 9 bases left in between. This CDR3 has 16 amino acids. The CDR3: CASSQEASSSYNEQFF. In nucleotides, the CDR3 is TGTGCCAGCAGCCAAGAAGCGTCCAGCTCCTACAATGAGCAGTTCTTC.

V and J are TRBV19 and TRBJ1-5, with D hard to call. Germline-derived CDR1 and CDR2 are LNHDA and SQIVND (reference sequence). V lost 5 bases and J lost 2, with 13 bases in between. The CDR3 is made up of 15 amino acids. The CDR3 DNA is TGTGCCAGTAGTCCGATGGCGGCAGGCAATCAGCCCCAGCATTTT. Its protein is CASSPMAAGNQPQHF.

The gene calls are TRBV7-3 and TRBJ2-1; TRBD2 matches 12 bases. CDR3 size: 17 residues. CDR1 is SGHTA and CDR2 is FQGTGA in the germline V gene. J gave up 6 bases and V 5 bases, and 11 bases lay outside the gene matches. The CDR3 nucleotides read TGTGCCAGCAGCCCTAACGCAGCTAGCGGGAGGGGCAATGAGCAGTTCTTC. It translates to CASSPNAASGRGNEQFF.